The 16 T cell receptor beta chains below all came from one sample that was sequenced in a study of beta chain features in type 1 diabetes. General study points: Shortening that was moderate but significant affected the TCRB CDR3s of Type 1 diabetes patients in all four CD4+ subsets.

Their recognized antigens are unknown. Expressed TCRB transcripts were sequenced, since all the RNA that had been isolated was reverse transcribed. Using immunoSEQ multiplex PCR, the repertoire was profiled, and TCRdb retains in-frame clones only, with some absent. The sample contains roughly 100,000 clones, over 25% of which appear only once. The sequenced sample consisted of central memory CD4+ T cells from blood. These receptors were taken from a woman aged 18-29 years with type 1 diabetes.

This sequence joins TRBV30 and TRBJ2-5; 8 nucleotides match TRBD1. J lost 4 bases, V lost 0 bases, and 10 bases had no gene match. CDR1 is GTSNPN, CDR2 SVGIG, per germline (reference sequence). The CDR3 has 16 residues. The CDR3 sequence: CAWSVWTGTVGETQYF. The CDR3 region has the DNA TGTGCCTGGAGTGTGTGGACAGGGACGGTCGGAGAGACCCAGTACTTC.

This clone was picked up a small number of times. V is TRBV27 and J is TRBJ2-7; the match to TRBD2 covers 10 bases. The CDR3 is made up of 16 amino acids. CDR1 is MNHEY, CDR2 SMNVEV, per germline (reference sequence). V dropped 3 bases and J dropped 0; count of bases not matched to a gene: 5. CDR3 DNA: TGTGCCAGCAGTTTCAACCTAGCGGGGGCCTCCTACGAGCAGTACTTC. Protein: CASSFNLAGASYEQYF.

The chain uses TRBV6-5 and TRBJ1-1; tentative D call: TRBD1 (6 bases). Per the germline V gene, CDR1 is MNHEY and CDR2 is SVGAGI. The CDR3 length is 14 residues. V lost 0 bases to trimming and J lost 9 bases, with 14 bases between them. Written as DNA, the CDR3 is TGTGCCAGCAGTTACTCGACGTGGACAGACAAAGCTTTCTTT. Its protein product is CASSYSTWTDKAFF.

CDR3 nucleotide sequence: TGCGCCAGCAGCCCTGGACAGGTTGGGTATGGCTACACCTTC. It yields the protein CASSPGQVGYGYTF. The gene calls are TRBV5-1 and TRBJ1-2; 7 bases align to TRBD1. The CDR3 is made up of 14 amino acids. Trimming removed 4 bases from V and 5 bases from J; junction bases left unmatched: 8. The germline V gene encodes CDR1 SGHRS and CDR2 YFSETQ.

This chain uses TRBV7-9 with TRBJ1-1; D possibly corresponds to TRBD1 (5 bases). V lost 4 bases and J 1 base, leaving 10 bases between the germline ends. The germline V gene encodes CDR1 SEHNR and CDR2 FQNEAQ (reference sequence). The CDR3 runs 14 residues. The CDR3: CASSSTGENTEAFF. CDR3 nucleotides: TGTGCCAGCAGCTCCACGGGGGAGAACACTGAAGCTTTCTTT.

The J gene is TRBJ2-7, the V gene TRBV6-1; TRBD2 matches at 12 bases. Germline V lookup: CDR1 MNHNS, CDR2 SASEGT. The CDR3 is made up of 15 amino acids. V was pared by 5 bases and J by 5 bases, with 7 bases of the junction left unmatched. The CDR3 reads CASSPRTSGINEQYF. The CDR3 DNA sequence: TGTGCCAGCAGTCCGAGGACTAGCGGGATCAACGAGCAGTACTTC.

J is TRBJ2-5 and V is TRBV6-6; D ambiguous. Trimming took off 6 bases at V and 2 bases at J, with 4 bases between the two ends. The CDR3 is 11 amino acids. Germline V gives CDR1 MNHNY, CDR2 SVGAGI (reference sequence). The CDR3 protein is CASREQETQYF. The CDR3 DNA sequence: TGTGCCAGCAGGGAGCAAGAGACCCAGTACTTC.

This clone was seen a handful of times. The genes are TRBV5-6 and TRBJ2-7, with D possibly being TRBD1 (5 bases). The CDR3 sequence is 13 residues long. Trimming pared 3 bases from V and 5 bases from J, leaving 12 bases between. CDR1 and CDR2 from the germline V gene are SGHDT and YYEEEE. The CDR3 nucleotides are TGTGCCAGCAGCTATCTAGGGGTTGACGAGCAGTACGTC. Residues: CASSYLGVDEQYV.

The chain uses TRBV5-5 and TRBJ2-5, with 11 bases lining up with TRBD2. The germline gives CDR1 SGHKS, CDR2 YYEKEE (reference sequence). Germline trimming cut 3 bases from V and 0 bases from J; bases unmatched to any gene: 4. The CDR3 runs to 16 residues. The CDR3 nucleotides are TGTGCCAGCAGCTCTCAACTAGCGGGAGACCAAGAGACCCAGTACTTC. Its protein product is CASSSQLAGDQETQYF. The complete variable domain, with remaining parts taken from reference TRBV5-5 and TRBJ2-5, reads DAGVTQSPTHLIKTRGQQVTLRCSPISGHKSVSWYQQVLGQGPQFIFQYYEKEERGRGNFPDRFSARQFPNYSSELNVNALLLGDSALYLCASSSQLAGDQETQYFGPGTRLLVL.

The chain has TRBV13 and TRBJ2-7; 11 bases line up with TRBD2. The V segment lost 7 bases and the J segment 2 bases; nucleotides outside the gene matches: 1. Germline-derived CDR1 and CDR2 are PRHDT and FYEKMQ (reference sequence). This CDR3 region has 13 residues. CDR3 nucleotide sequence: TGTGCCAGCAAGACTAGCGGGACCTACGAGCAGTACGTC. Translating gives CASKTSGTYEQYV.

The chain combines TRBV7-2 with TRBJ2-4, with D perhaps matching TRBD2 (5 bases). The length of the CDR3 is 13 residues. Germline CDR1 and CDR2: SGHTA and FQGNSA. V shed 4 bases and J shed 7 bases, with 11 bases lying between them. CDR3 in amino acids: CASSSPPGNIQYF. DNA for the CDR3: TGTGCCAGCAGCTCCCCCCCGGGGAACATTCAGTACTTC.

The chain recombines TRBV11-2 with TRBJ2-1, with 13 nucleotides matching TRBD2. The germline gives CDR1 SGHAT, CDR2 FQNNGV. With 1 base clipped from V and 0 bases from J, the junction kept 3 bases outside the gene matches. This CDR3 spans 18 amino acids. The CDR3 DNA follows: TGTGCCAGCAGCTTAGGGACTAGCGGGAGTTACTCCTACAATGAGCAGTTCTTC. Translation gives CASSLGTSGSYSYNEQFF.

The V gene is TRBV7-9, the J gene TRBJ1-5; 8 bases line up with TRBD1. This CDR3 contains 15 residues. After removal of 3 bases from V and 0 bases from J, the junction contained 1 base not matched to a gene. Germline V CDR1 and CDR2: SEHNR, FQNEAQ (reference sequence). The CDR3 bases are TGTGCCAGCAGCTTGACAGGGGATAGCAATCAGCCCCAGCATTTT. This codes for CASSLTGDSNQPQHF.

This chain connects TRBV19 to TRBJ1-5, with D perhaps matching TRBD1 (6 bases). V shed 4 bases and J shed 2 bases, with 9 bases lying between them. The CDR3 runs to 14 residues. Germline assignment: CDR1 LNHDA and CDR2 SQIVND (reference sequence). CDR3 nucleotides: TGTGCCAGTAGTAAACAGGGAGGCAATCAGCCCCAGCATTTT. It specifies CASSKQGGNQPQHF.

The gene calls are TRBV2 and TRBJ2-1, with 7 bases that match TRBD1. Germline CDR1 is SNHLY and CDR2 is FYNNEI. The J segment lost 3 bases and the V segment lost 8 bases, leaving 4 bases of the junction unmatched. The CDR3 spans 13 residues. CDR3 amino acids: CASGRDSYNEQFF. The CDR3 DNA reads as TGTGCCAGCGGACGGGACAGCTACAATGAGCAGTTCTTC.

The chain uses TRBV18 and TRBJ2-1, with D perhaps TRBD1 (6 bases). Germline CDR1 reads KGHSH; CDR2 reads LQKENI. Trimming took 3 bases from V and 1 from J, leaving 10 bases between them. The CDR3 has 15 residues. This CDR3 reads CASSPSRGSYNEQFF. In nucleotides, the CDR3 is TGTGCCAGCTCACCTTCTAGGGGGTCCTACAATGAGCAGTTCTTC.